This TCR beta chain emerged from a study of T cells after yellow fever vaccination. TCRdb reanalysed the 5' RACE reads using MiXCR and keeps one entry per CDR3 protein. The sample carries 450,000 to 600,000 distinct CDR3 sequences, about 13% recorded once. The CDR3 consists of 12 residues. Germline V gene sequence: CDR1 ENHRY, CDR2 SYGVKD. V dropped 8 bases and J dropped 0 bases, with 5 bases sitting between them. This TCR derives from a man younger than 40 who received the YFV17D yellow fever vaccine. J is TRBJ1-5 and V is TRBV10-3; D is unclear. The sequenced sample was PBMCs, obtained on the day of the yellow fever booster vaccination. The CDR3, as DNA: TGTGCCATCGGCGGTAGCAATCAGCCCCAGCATTTT. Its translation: CAIGGSNQPQHF.